This T cell receptor (beta chain) was documented in a study of early T cells in non-severe SARS-CoV-2 infection. Study information: The study sequenced bulk RNA from unsorted whole blood, with chains unpaired. Overall study findings and caveats: VDJdb matches were skewed toward anti-spike CD8 T cell responses.

Germline CDR1 SGHRS, CDR2 YFSETQ. Trimming removed 5 bases from V and 6 bases from J; junction bases left unmatched: 14. This CDR3 comprises 16 residues. Attached unique molecular identifiers marked individual cDNA molecules. TCRdb re-analysed the 5' RACE reads in MiXCR, keeping a single row per CDR3 protein. The sample has around 26,000 distinct CDR3 sequences; 4.5% to 6% are singletons. This clonotype has a handful of counts. Antigen unknown. The chain links TRBV5-1 to TRBJ1-2; 9 bases align to TRBD1. The source material was whole blood. This clonotype was sampled from an adult who was a healthcare worker with PCR-confirmed SARS-CoV-2 infection or an uninfected control (not recorded which). Written as DNA, the CDR3 is TGCGCCAGCAGTGCAAGAACAGGGGGCGCGGAGAATGGCTACACCTTC. It codes for CASSARTGGAENGYTF.